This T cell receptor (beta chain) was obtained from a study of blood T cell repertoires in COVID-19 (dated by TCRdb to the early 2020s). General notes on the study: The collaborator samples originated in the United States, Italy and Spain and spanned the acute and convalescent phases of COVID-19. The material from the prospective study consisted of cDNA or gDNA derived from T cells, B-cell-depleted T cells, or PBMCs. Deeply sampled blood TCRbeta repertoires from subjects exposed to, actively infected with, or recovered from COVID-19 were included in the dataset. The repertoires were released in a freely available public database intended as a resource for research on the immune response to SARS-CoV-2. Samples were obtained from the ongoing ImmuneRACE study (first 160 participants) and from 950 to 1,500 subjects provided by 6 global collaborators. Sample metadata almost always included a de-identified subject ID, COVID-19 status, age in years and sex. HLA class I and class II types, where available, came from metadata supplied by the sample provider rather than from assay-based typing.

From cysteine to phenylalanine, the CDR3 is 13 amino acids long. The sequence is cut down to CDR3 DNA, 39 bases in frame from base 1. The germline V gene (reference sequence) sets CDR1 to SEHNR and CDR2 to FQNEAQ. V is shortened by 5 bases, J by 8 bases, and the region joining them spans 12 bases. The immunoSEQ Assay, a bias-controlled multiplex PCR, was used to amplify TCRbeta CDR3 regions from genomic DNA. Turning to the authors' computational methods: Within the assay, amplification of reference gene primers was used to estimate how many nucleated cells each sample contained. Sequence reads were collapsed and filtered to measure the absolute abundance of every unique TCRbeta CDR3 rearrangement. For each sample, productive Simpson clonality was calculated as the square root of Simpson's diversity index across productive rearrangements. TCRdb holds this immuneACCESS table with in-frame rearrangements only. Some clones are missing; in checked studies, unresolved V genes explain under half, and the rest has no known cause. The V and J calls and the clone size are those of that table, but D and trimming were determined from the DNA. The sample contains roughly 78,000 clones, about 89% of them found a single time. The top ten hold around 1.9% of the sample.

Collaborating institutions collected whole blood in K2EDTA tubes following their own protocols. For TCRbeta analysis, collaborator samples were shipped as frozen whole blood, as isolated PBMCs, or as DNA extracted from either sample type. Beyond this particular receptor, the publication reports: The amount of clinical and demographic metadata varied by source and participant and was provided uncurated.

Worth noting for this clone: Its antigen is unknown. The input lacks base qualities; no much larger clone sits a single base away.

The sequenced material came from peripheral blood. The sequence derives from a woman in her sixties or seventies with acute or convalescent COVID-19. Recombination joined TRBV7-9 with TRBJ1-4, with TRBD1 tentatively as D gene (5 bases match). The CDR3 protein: CASSPSTVEKLFF. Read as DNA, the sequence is TGTGCCAGCAGCCCCTCGACAGTCGAAAAACTGTTTTTT.